This TCR beta chain originates from a study of blood T cell repertoires in COVID-19. In the study overall: Researchers got acute and convalescent COVID-19 samples from the United States, Italy and Spain. In each case, the material was cDNA or gDNA derived from T cells, B-cell-depleted T cells, or PBMCs.

Data came from immunoSEQ multiplex PCR; TCRdb stores just in-frame clones and leaves some out. The table includes about 52,000 clones, around 86% detected once. The TCR originated in a man between 65 and 79 years old with active COVID-19. The sample consisted of peripheral blood.

The DNA for the CDR3 is TGTGCCACCAGTGACCCTACAGGGGGCTATGAAAAACTGTTTTTT. Translation gives CATSDPTGGYEKLFF. J is TRBJ1-4 and V is TRBV24-1, with 9 bases matching TRBD1. The junction had 5 bases not matched to a gene; V was cut back by 4 bases and J by 6 bases. The germline CDR1 and CDR2 sequences are KGHDR and SFDVKD. This CDR3 spans 15 amino acids.